This TCR beta chain was captured in a study of graft-versus-host responses after intestinal transplantation. About the research overall: Recipients had transplants, and these were multivisceral, liver-intestinal, or isolated intestinal.

Findings and caveats of the study: Declining HvG levels early post-transplant were linked to peak circulating GvH clone levels.

This clone appeared once. No antigen is known for it. Some clones are missing from TCRdb's copy, which holds only in-frame ones; the method was immunoSEQ multiplex PCR. The table includes 35,000 to 45,000 clones, roughly 93% detected once. From germline, CDR1 is MDHEN and CDR2 SYDVKM. Trimming cost V 2 bases and J 0 bases, with 8 bases left between them. The CDR3 contains 15 residues. This clonotype was obtained from a human patient who received an intestinal transplant, so some T cells may come from the graft donor. The sequencing used PBMCs, collected 734 days after intestinal transplantation. The gene calls are TRBV28 and TRBJ2-1; D gene uncertain. DNA for the CDR3: TGTGCCAGCAGTTTAATGCCGAGCTCCTACAATGAGCAGTTCTTC. Encoded protein: CASSLMPSSYNEQFF.